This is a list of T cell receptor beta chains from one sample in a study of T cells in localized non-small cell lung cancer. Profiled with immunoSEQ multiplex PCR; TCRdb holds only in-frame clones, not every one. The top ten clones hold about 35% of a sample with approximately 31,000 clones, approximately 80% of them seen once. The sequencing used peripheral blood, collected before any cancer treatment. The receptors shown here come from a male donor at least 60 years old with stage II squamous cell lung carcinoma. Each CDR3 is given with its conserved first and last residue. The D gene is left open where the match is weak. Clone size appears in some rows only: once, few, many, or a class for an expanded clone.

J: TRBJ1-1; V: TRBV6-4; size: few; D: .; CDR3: CASSQQVNTEAFF; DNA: TGTGCCAGCAGTCAACAGGTGAACACTGAAGCTTTCTTT
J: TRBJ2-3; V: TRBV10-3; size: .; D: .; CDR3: CAISVWTEAGDTQYF; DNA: TGTGCCATCAGTGTGTGGACGGAAGCAGGGGATACGCAGTATTTT
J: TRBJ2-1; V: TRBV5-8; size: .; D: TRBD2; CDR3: CASSLELAGDLGSEQFF; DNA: TGTGCCAGCAGCTTGGAACTAGCGGGAGATTTGGGAAGTGAGCAGTTCTTC
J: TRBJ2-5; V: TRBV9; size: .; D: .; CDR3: CASSVRPKETQYF; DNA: TGTGCCAGCAGCGTACGGCCCAAAGAGACCCAGTACTTC
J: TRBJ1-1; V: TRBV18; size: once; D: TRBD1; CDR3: CASSETGGNTEAFF; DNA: TGTGCCAGCTCCGAGACAGGGGGGAACACTGAAGCTTTCTTT
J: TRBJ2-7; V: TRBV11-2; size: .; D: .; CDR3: CASSSQISYEQYF; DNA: TGTGCCAGCAGCTCGCAAATCTCCTACGAGCAGTACTTC
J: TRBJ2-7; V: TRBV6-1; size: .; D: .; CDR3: CASSGGRPYEQYF; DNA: TGTGCCAGCAGCGGAGGACGGCCCTACGAGCAGTACTTC
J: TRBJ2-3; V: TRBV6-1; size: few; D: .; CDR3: CASSEALGTDTQYF; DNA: TGTGCCAGCAGTGAAGCCCTGGGCACAGATACGCAGTATTTT
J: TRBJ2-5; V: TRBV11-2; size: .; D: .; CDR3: CASSFNPSQETQYF; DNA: TGTGCCAGCAGCTTTAACCCCTCCCAAGAGACCCAGTACTTC
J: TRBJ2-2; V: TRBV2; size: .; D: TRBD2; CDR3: CASSLTSGRGNTGELFF; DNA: TGTGCCAGCAGCCTGACTAGCGGGAGAGGGAACACCGGGGAGCTGTTTTTT
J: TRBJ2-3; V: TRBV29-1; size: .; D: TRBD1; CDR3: CSVGAGGPADTQYF; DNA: TGCAGCGTCGGGGCAGGGGGTCCCGCAGATACGCAGTATTTT
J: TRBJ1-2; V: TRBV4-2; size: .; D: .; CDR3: CASSQGGEPNYGYTF; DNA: TGTGCCAGCAGCCAAGGCGGAGAGCCTAACTATGGCTACACCTTC
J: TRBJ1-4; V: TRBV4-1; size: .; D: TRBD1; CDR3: CASRELDRDNEKLFF; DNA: TGCGCCAGCAGGGAGTTGGACAGGGATAATGAAAAACTGTTTTTT
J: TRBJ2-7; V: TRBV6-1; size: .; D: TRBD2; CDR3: CASSEQPSGPYEQYF; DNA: TGTGCCAGCAGTGAACAACCTAGCGGTCCCTACGAGCAGTACTTC
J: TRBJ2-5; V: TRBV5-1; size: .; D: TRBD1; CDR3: CASSLPDRGPRETQYF; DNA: TGCGCCAGCAGCTTACCGGACAGGGGGCCTAGGGAGACCCAGTACTTC
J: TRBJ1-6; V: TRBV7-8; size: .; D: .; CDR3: CASSLARGGSDSPLHF; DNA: TGTGCCAGCAGCTTAGCTCGTGGTGGGAGTGATTCACCCCTCCACTTT
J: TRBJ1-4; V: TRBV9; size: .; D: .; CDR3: CASSVRGMDEKLFF; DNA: TGTGCCAGCAGCGTGCGGGGGATGGATGAAAAACTGTTTTTT
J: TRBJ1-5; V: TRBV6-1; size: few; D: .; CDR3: CASKKHGLINQPQHF; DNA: TGTGCCAGCAAAAAACACGGACTAATCAATCAGCCCCAGCATTTT
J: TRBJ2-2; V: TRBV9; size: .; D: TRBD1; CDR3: CASTQTGGYDTGELFF; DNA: TGTGCCAGCACCCAAACAGGGGGCTATGACACCGGGGAGCTGTTTTTT
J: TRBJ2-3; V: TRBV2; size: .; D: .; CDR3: CASKWRPSTDTQYF; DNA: TGTGCCAGCAAATGGCGGCCTAGCACAGATACGCAGTATTTT
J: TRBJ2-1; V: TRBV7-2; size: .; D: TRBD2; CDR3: CASSLSSGSSYNEQFF; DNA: TGTGCCAGCAGCTTATCTAGCGGTAGCTCCTACAATGAGCAGTTCTTC
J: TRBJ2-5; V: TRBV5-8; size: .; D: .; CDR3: CASSSPGGPQETQYF; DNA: TGTGCCAGCAGCTCTCCCGGGGGACCTCAAGAGACCCAGTACTTC
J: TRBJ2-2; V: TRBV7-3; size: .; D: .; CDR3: CASSPPGAGSGELFF; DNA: TGTGCCAGCAGCCCCCCGGGGGCAGGTAGCGGGGAGCTGTTTTTT
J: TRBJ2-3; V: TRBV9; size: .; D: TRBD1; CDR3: CASSVALSPGQGTDTQYF; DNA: TGTGCCAGCAGCGTAGCTCTTTCTCCGGGACAGGGCACAGATACGCAGTATTTT
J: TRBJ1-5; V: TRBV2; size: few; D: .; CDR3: CAGSGGINQPQHF; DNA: TGTGCAGGGAGTGGCGGAATCAATCAGCCCCAGCATTTT
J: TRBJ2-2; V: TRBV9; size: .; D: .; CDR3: CASSVQIGSSGVGELFF; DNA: TGTGCCAGCAGCGTCCAGATTGGGTCCAGTGGAGTCGGGGAGCTGTTTTTT
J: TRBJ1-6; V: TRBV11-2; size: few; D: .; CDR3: CASSSGSNSPLHF; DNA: TGTGCCAGCAGTAGCGGCAGTAATTCACCCCTCCACTTT
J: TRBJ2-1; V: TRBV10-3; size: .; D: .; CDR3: CASGTARGYNEQFF; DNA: TGTGCCAGCGGGACTGCTCGTGGCTACAATGAGCAGTTCTTC
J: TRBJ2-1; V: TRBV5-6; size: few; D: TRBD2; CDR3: CASSSAQLAGVQEQFF; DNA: TGTGCCAGCAGCTCGGCCCAACTAGCGGGAGTACAGGAGCAGTTCTTC
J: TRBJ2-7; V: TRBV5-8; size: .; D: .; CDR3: CASSFLGASYEQYF; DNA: TGTGCCAGCAGCTTTCTGGGGGCCTCCTACGAGCAGTACTTC
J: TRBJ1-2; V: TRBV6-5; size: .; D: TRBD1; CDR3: CASSPLGQGAKGYTF; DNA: TGTGCCAGCAGCCCTCTCGGACAGGGGGCTAAGGGCTACACCTTC
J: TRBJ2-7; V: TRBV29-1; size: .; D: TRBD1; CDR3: CSASDRGSSYEQYF; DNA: TGCAGCGCATCGGACAGGGGAAGCTCCTACGAGCAGTACTTC
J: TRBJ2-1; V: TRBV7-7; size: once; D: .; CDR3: CASTTSPSSYNEQFF; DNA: TGTGCCAGCACCACGTCCCCTAGCTCCTACAATGAGCAGTTCTTC
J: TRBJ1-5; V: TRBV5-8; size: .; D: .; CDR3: CASSFPSGQGAWWDQPQHF; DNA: TGTGCCAGCAGCTTTCCATCGGGCCAGGGAGCTTGGTGGGATCAGCCCCAGCATTTT
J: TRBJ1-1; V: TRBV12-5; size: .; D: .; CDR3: CASRGEGNTEAFF; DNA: TGTGCTAGTAGAGGGGAAGGGAACACTGAAGCTTTCTTT
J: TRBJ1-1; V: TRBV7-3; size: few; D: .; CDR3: CASSLRFQPNTEAFF; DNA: TGTGCCAGCAGCTTAAGGTTTCAGCCGAACACTGAAGCTTTCTTT
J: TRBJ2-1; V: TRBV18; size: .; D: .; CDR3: CASSPRALATYNEQFF; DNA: TGTGCCAGCTCACCAAGGGCACTAGCTACCTACAATGAGCAGTTCTTC
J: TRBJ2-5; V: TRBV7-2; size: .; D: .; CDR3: CASSLRGSGQETQYF; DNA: TGTGCCAGCAGCTTACGGGGTAGCGGTCAAGAGACCCAGTACTTC
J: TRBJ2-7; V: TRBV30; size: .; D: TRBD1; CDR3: CAWTKGDRVYEQYF; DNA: TGTGCCTGGACAAAGGGGGACAGGGTCTACGAGCAGTACTTC
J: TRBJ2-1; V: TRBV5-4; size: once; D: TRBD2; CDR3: CASSFERGAGYNEQFF; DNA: TGTGCCAGCAGCTTCGAGCGGGGGGCGGGTTACAATGAGCAGTTCTTC
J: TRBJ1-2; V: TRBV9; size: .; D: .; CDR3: CASSPYSVLYGYTF; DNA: TGTGCCAGCAGCCCCTACAGCGTACTCTATGGCTACACCTTC
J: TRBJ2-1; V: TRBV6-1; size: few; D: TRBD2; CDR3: CASSEVAGDYNEQFF; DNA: TGTGCCAGCAGTGAGGTAGCGGGAGATTACAATGAGCAGTTCTTC
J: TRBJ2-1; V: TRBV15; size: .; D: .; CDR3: CATSREWGNEQFF; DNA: TGTGCCACCAGCAGAGAGTGGGGGAATGAGCAGTTCTTC
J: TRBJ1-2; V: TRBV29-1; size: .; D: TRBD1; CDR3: CSVFEGGQGNGYTF; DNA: TGCAGCGTTTTCGAGGGGGGACAGGGCAATGGCTACACCTTC
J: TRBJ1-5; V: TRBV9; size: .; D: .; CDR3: CASSARGAGNQPQHF; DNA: TGTGCCAGCAGCGCCCGCGGGGCGGGCAATCAGCCCCAGCATTTT
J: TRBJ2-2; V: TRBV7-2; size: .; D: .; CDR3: CASSLRNTGELFF; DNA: TGTGCCAGCAGCTTAAGGAACACCGGGGAGCTGTTTTTT
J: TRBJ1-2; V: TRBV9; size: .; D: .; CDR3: CASKGGGTFYGYTF; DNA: TGTGCCAGCAAGGGGGGAGGCACCTTTTATGGCTACACCTTC
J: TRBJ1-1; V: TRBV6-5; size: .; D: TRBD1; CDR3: CASSYGRGTEAFF; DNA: TGTGCCAGCAGTTACGGCAGGGGGACTGAAGCTTTCTTT
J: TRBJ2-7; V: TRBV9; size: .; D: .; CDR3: CASSLAGSGHEQYF; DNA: TGTGCCAGCAGCCTGGCGGGGTCAGGGCACGAGCAGTACTTC
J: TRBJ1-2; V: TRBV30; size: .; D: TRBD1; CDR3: CAWREQGAPGYTF; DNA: TGTGCCTGGAGGGAACAGGGGGCTCCTGGCTACACCTTC
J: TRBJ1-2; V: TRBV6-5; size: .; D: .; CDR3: CASSPVGLQGYGYTF; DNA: TGTGCCAGCAGCCCAGTGGGATTGCAGGGATATGGCTACACCTTC